This T cell receptor beta chain is drawn from a study of T cell responses to AZD1222 COVID-19 vaccine. Assay: immunoSEQ multiplex PCR; the TCRdb copy retains only in-frame clones and omits some. The sample carries some 140,000 clones, over 85% recorded once. Concerning this clone: Its antigen is not identified.

Study-wide points: Sampling captured repertoires only after the peak T cell response. Only a handful of AZD1222 recipients, roughly 6 in all, had baseline seropositivity. Vaccine-associated CD4 TCRs ranged over spike, dominating at 160-218 and 743-854.

The sample here was peripheral blood, taken 28 days after the second AZD1222 dose. The TCR originated in an adult who received the AZD1222 COVID-19 vaccine.

The chain's CDR3 is CASSEVSGGANEQFF. In nucleotides, the CDR3 is TGTGCCAGCAGTGAAGTTAGCGGGGGGGCCAATGAGCAGTTCTTC. The V gene is TRBV6-1, the J gene TRBJ2-1; 11 bases are shared with TRBD2. This CDR3 is built from 15 residues. Trimming at V came to 1 base and at J to 6 bases, leaving 2 bases not matched to a gene. The V gene's germline CDR1 is MNHNS and CDR2 SASEGT.